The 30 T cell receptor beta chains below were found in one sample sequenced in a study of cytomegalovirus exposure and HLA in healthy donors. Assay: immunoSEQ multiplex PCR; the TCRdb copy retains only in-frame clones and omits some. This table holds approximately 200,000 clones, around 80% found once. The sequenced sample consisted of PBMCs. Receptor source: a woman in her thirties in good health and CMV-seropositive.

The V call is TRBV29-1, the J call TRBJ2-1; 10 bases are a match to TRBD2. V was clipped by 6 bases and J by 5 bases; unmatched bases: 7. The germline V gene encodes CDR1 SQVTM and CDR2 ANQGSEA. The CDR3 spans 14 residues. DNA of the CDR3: TGCAGCGTGGGGGGACTAGCGTCTAACAATGAGCAGTTCTTC. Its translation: CSVGGLASNNEQFF.

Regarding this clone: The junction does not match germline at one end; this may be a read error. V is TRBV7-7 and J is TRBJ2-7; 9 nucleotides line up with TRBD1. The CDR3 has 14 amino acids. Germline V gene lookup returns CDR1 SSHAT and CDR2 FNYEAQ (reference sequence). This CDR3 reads CASSPGTGTYEQYF. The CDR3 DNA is TGTGCTAGCAGCCCCGGGACAGGGACCTACGAGCAGTACTTC.

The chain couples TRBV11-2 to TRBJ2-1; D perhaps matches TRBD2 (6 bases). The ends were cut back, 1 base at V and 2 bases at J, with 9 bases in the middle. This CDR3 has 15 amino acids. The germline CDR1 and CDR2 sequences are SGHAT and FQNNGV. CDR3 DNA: TGTGCCAGCAGCTTAGGGCTAGCGACCTACAATGAGCAGTTCTTC. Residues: CASSLGLATYNEQFF.

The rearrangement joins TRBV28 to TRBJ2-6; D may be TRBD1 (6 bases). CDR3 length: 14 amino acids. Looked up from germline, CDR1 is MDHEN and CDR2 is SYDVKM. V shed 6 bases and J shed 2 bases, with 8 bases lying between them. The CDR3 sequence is CASREGAGANVLTF. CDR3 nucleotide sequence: TGTGCCAGCAGAGAGGGGGCTGGGGCCAACGTCCTGACTTTC.

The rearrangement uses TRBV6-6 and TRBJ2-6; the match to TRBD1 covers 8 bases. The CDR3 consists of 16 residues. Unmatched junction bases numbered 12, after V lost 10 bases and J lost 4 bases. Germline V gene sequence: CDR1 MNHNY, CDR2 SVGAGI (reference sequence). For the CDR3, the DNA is TGTGCCATTCAGGGGGCGTTTGCGGAAGGGGCCAACGTCCTGACTTTC. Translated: CAIQGAFAEGANVLTF.

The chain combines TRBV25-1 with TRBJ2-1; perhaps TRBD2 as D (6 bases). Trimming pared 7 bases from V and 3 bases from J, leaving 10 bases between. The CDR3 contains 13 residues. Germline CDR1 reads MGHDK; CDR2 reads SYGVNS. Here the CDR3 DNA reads TGTGCCAGCAAGGGAGCGGGCTACAATGAGCAGTTCTTC. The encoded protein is CASKGAGYNEQFF.

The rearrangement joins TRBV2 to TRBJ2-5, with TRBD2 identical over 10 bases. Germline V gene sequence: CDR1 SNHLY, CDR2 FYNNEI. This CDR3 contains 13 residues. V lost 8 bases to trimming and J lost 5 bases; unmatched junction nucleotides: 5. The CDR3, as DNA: TGTGCCAGCTCTAGCGGGAGAGGTGAGACCCAGTACTTC. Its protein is CASSSGRGETQYF.

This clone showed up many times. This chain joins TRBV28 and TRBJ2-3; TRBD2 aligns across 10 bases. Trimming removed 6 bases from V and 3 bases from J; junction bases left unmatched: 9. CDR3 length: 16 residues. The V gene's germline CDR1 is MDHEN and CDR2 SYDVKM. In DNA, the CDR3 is TGTGCCAGCAGCGACCCGGGACTAGCGTTGACAGATACGCAGTATTTT. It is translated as CASSDPGLALTDTQYF.

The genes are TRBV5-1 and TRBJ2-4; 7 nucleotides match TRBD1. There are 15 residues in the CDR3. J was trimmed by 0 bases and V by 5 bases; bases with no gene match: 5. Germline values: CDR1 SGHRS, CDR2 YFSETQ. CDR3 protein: CASRSDRVAKNIQYF. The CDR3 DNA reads TGCGCCAGCAGATCCGACAGGGTAGCCAAAAACATTCAGTACTTC.

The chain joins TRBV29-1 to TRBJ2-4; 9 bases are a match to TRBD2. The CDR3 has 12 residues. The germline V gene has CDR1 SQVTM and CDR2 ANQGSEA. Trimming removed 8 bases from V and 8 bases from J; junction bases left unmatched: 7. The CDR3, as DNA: TGCAGCACCCTTAGCGGGAGCGACATTCAGTACTTC. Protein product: CSTLSGSDIQYF.

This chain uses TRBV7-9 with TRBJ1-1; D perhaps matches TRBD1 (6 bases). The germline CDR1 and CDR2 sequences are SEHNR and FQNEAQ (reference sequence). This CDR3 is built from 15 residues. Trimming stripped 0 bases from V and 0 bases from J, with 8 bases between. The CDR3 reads CASSLAQGLNTEAFF. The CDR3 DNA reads TGTGCCAGCAGCTTAGCGCAGGGGTTGAACACTGAAGCTTTCTTT.

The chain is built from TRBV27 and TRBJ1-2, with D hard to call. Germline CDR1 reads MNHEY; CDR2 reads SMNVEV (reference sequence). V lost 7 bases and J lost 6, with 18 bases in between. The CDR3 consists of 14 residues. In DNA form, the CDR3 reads TGTGCCAGCAACTCCCCGGGATCACCCGATGGCTACACCTTC. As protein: CASNSPGSPDGYTF.

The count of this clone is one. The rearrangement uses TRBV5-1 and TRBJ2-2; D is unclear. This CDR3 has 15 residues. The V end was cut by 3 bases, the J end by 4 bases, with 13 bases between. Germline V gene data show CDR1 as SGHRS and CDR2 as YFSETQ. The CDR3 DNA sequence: TGCGCCAGCAGCTCGACCGGGTCGGGCACCGGGGAGCTGTTTTTT. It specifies CASSSTGSGTGELFF.

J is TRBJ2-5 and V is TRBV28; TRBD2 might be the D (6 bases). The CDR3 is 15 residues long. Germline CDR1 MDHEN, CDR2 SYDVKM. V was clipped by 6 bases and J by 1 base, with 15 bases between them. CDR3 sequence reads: CASSLIVGGQETQYF. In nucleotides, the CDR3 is TGTGCCAGCAGCCTGATAGTGGGAGGCCAAGAGACCCAGTACTTC.

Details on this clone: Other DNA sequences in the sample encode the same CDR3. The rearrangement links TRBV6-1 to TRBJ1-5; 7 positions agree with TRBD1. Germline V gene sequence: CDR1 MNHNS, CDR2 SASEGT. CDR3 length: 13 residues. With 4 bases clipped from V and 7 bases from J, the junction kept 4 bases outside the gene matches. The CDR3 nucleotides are TGTGCCAGCAGTGCAGACAGGGACCAGCCCCAGCATTTT. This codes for CASSADRDQPQHF.

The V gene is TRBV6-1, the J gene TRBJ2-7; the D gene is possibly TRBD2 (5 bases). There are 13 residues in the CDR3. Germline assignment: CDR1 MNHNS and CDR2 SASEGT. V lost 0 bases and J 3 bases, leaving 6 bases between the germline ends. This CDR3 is CASSEAGVYEQYF. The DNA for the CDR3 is TGTGCCAGCAGTGAAGCGGGAGTCTACGAGCAGTACTTC.

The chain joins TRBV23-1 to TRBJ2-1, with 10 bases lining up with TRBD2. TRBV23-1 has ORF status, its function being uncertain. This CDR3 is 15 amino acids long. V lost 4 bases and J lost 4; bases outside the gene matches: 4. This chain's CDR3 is CASSRSGGGYNEQFF. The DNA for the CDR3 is TGCGCCAGCAGTCGGAGCGGGGGGGGTTACAATGAGCAGTTCTTC.

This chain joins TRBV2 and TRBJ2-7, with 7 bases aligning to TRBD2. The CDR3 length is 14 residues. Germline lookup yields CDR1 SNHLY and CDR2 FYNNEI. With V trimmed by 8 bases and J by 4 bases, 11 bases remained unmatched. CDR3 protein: CASLQAGPLYEQYF. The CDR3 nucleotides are TGTGCCAGCTTACAAGCGGGACCTCTTTACGAGCAGTACTTC. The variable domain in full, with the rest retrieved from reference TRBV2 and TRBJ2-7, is EPEVTQTPSHQVTQMGQEVILRCVPISNHLYFYWYRQILGQKVEFLVSFYNNEISEKSEIFDDQFSVERPDGSNFTLKIRSTKLEDSAMYFCASLQAGPLYEQYFGPGTRLTVT.

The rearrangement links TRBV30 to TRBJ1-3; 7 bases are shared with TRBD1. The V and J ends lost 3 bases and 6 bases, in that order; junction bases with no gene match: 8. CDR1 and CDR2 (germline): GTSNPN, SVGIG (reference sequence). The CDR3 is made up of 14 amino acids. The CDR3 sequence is CAWSQGQVANTIYF. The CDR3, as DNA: TGTGCCTGGAGCCAAGGACAGGTGGCAAACACCATATATTTT.

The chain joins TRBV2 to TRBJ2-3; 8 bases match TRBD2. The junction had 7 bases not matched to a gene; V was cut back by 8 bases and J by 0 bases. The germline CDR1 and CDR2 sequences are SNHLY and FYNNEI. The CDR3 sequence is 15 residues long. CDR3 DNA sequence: TGTGCCAGCGAGTCGGGCGGGAGGAGCACAGATACGCAGTATTTT. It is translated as CASESGGRSTDTQYF.

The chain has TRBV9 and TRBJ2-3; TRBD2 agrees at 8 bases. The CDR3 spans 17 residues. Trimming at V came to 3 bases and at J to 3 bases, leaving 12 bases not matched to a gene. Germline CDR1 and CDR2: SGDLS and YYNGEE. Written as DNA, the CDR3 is TGTGCCAGCAGCGCTCAGGTGATTGGCGGGAGGACAGATACGCAGTATTTT. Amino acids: CASSAQVIGGRTDTQYF.

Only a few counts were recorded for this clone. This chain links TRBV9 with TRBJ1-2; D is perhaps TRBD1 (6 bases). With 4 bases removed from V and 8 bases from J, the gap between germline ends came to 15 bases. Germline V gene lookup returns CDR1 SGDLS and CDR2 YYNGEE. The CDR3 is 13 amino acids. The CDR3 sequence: CASSTSGGRGYTF. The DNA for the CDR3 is TGTGCCAGCAGCACTTCTGGGGGCCGGGGCTACACCTTC.

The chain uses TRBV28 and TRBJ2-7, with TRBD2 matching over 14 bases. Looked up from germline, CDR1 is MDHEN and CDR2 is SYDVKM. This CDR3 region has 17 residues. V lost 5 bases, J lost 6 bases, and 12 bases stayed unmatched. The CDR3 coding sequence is TGTGCCAGCAGTCCCGACCGTCGGACTAGCGGGAGGAGCGAGCAGTACTTC. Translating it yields CASSPDRRTSGRSEQYF.

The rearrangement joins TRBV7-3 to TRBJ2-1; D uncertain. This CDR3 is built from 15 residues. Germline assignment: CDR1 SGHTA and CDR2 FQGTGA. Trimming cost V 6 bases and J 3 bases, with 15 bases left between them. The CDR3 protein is CASRASGSIYNEQFF. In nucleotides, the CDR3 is TGTGCCAGCAGGGCATCCGGGTCGATCTACAATGAGCAGTTCTTC.

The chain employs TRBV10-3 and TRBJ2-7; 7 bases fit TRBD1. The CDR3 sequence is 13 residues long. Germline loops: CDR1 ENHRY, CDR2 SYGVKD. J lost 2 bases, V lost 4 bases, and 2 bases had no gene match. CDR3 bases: TGTGCCATCAGTGCCGACAGGGCCTACGAGCAGTACTTC. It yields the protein CAISADRAYEQYF.

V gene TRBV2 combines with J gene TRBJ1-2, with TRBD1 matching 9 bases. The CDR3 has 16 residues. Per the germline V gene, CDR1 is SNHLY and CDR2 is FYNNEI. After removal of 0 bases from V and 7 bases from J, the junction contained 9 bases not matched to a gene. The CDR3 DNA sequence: TGTGCCAGCAGTGAAGCCCAAACCGGGACAGGGACTGGCTACACCTTC. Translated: CASSEAQTGTGTGYTF.

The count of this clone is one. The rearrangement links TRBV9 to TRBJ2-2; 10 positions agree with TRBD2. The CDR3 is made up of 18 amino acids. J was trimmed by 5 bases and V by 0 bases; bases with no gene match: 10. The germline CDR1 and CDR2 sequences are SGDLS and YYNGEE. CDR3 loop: CASSVDLASGRKTGELFF. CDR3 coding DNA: TGTGCCAGCAGCGTAGACCTTGCTAGCGGGAGAAAGACCGGGGAGCTGTTTTTT.

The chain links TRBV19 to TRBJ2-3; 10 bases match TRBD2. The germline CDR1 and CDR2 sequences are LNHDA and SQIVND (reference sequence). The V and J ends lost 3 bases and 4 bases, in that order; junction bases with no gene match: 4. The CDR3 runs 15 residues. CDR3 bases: TGTGCCAGTAGTATCCTAGCGGGAGCGGCAGATACGCAGTATTTT. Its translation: CASSILAGAADTQYF.

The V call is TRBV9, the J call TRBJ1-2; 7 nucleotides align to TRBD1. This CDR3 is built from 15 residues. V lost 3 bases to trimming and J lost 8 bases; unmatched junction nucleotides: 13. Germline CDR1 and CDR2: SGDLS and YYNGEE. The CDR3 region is CASSDGSRGVYGYTF. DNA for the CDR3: TGTGCCAGCAGCGACGGCTCCAGGGGGGTATACGGCTACACCTTC.

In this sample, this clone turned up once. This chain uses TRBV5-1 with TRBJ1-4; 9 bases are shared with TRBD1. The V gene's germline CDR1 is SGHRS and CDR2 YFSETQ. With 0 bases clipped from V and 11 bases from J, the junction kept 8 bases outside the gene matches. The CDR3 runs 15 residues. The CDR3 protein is CASSLEGTGLVKLFF. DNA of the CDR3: TGCGCCAGCAGCTTGGAAGGGACAGGGTTAGTGAAACTGTTTTTT.